Following are 2 T cell receptor beta chains from one sample sequenced in a study of neurological immune-mediated disorders. MiXCR, run by TCRdb on the 5' RACE reads, gives a single entry per CDR3 protein. This table has 80,000 to 100,000 distinct CDR3 sequences, 5.8% appearing once. The time point is: longitudinal time-point 2. Sequencing input: PBMCs. These receptors all come from a woman aged 60-70 years with multiple sclerosis.

The sample holds many counts of this clonotype. This chain uses TRBV5-6 with TRBJ2-1; 8 nucleotides align to TRBD1. CDR1 is SGHDT, CDR2 YYEEEE, per germline. Losses at the gene ends were 3 bases for V and 2 bases for J; bases not matched to a gene: 7. This CDR3 has 16 residues. CDR3 sequence reads: CASSSPGGLTYNEQFF. The CDR3 nucleotides read TGTGCCAGCAGCTCGCCAGGGGGCCTAACCTACAATGAGCAGTTCTTC.

This clonotype was seen ten or more times. The chain combines TRBV20-1 with TRBJ2-3; 9 bases match TRBD2. Germline V gene lookup returns CDR1 DFQATT and CDR2 SNEGSKA (reference sequence). The length of the CDR3 is 14 residues. Unmatched junction bases numbered 9, after V lost 7 bases and J lost 4 bases. The DNA of the CDR3 is TGCAGTGTCCCCGCGGCTAGCGGGGCAGATACGCAGTATTTT. As protein: CSVPAASGADTQYF.